These T cell receptor beta chains were read from a single sample in a study of shared clonotypes between healthy human individuals. The method was immunoSEQ multiplex PCR; TCRdb's version includes in-frame clones alone and lacks a portion of them. The sample records 2 million to 2.5 million clones, approximately 95% being singletons. Sample: naive CD4+ T cells from PBMCs. The receptor source for this set is a man in his late teens or twenties in good health. Some clones in this sample may be carry-over from other donors' samples. The CDR3 runs from the conserved cysteine through the conserved F or W. Each record gives: CDR3 length, V gene, clone size, D gene, J gene, CDR3 protein. A D gene is named only where the DNA matches it firmly. Clone size is stated in some rows and not others, as once, few, many or a class when expanded.

15	TRBV7-3	NA	TRBD2	TRBJ2-3	CASSPSGRPPDTQYF
13	TRBV10-2	NA	NA	TRBJ2-3	CASGRTRTDTQYF
17	TRBV19	NA	NA	TRBJ1-3	CASSIGISRSSGNTIYF
14	TRBV18	NA	TRBD1	TRBJ1-4	CASSSQGGTEKLFF
16	TRBV28	NA	TRBD2	TRBJ2-1	CASSYPRASGSNEQFF
15	TRBV29-1	NA	NA	TRBJ2-1	CSVGGWISSYNEQFF
13	TRBV5-1	NA	NA	TRBJ2-3	CASSLDFPDTQYF
15	TRBV30	NA	NA	TRBJ1-5	CAWSVRGNGNQPQHF
18	TRBV28	NA	TRBD1	TRBJ1-3	CASSYNLRDSASGNTIYF
15	TRBV7-3	NA	NA	TRBJ2-3	CASSSQGRHTDTQYF
14	TRBV5-1	NA	NA	TRBJ1-1	CASSLGHPDTEAFF
15	TRBV7-2	NA	NA	TRBJ2-5	CASSLSAGVQETQYF
14	TRBV5-1	NA	NA	TRBJ1-1	CASSLETTNTEAFF
12	TRBV11-2	once	NA	TRBJ1-4	CASSWTNEKLFF
16	TRBV4-1	once	NA	TRBJ1-3	CASSHVQGGAGNTIYF
16	TRBV7-6	NA	NA	TRBJ2-1	CASSLGSTLSYNEQFF
16	TRBV7-9	NA	NA	TRBJ1-3	CASSFSTESSGNTIYF
15	TRBV19	once	TRBD1	TRBJ1-2	CASLNPGQGSTGYTF
17	TRBV5-4	once	NA	TRBJ2-3	CASSRGLGLPGGDTQYF
15	TRBV28	NA	TRBD1	TRBJ2-7	CASRGPGQGADEQYF
14	TRBV2	NA	TRBD2	TRBJ2-5	CASRAGEGHETQYF
16	TRBV9	NA	TRBD1	TRBJ1-2	CASSRPGTGGFYGYTF
15	TRBV7-2	NA	TRBD1	TRBJ1-5	CASSLGQDLNQPQHF
14	TRBV10-3	NA	NA	TRBJ2-5	CAISSGGGLETQYF
11	TRBV28	NA	NA	TRBJ2-1	CASSAGNEQFF
13	TRBV28	NA	TRBD1	TRBJ2-7	CASSLQGDYEQYF
15	TRBV6-6	NA	TRBD2	TRBJ2-1	CASSLAGPEYNEQFF
15	TRBV7-6	NA	NA	TRBJ1-2	CASSPGARANYGYTF
15	TRBV5-4	NA	NA	TRBJ2-5	CASSLQAAQEETQYF
12	TRBV5-4	once	NA	TRBJ2-7	CASSSSSYEQYF
15	TRBV7-3	NA	TRBD2	TRBJ2-1	CASSAGASGDNEQFF
14	TRBV10-3	NA	NA	TRBJ1-2	CAILQDWPNYGYTF
14	TRBV5-5	NA	NA	TRBJ1-4	CASSLEGANEKLFF
15	TRBV9	NA	NA	TRBJ2-3	CASSVVVGDTDTQYF
14	TRBV4-1	NA	NA	TRBJ2-3	CASSQWAITDTQYF
14	TRBV9	NA	NA	TRBJ1-1	CASSVVGESAEAFF
15	TRBV2	NA	TRBD1	TRBJ1-1	CASSIQGMESTEAFF
15	TRBV5-1	NA	TRBD2	TRBJ2-5	CASTPLAGVAETQYF
15	TRBV5-1	NA	NA	TRBJ1-2	CASSLDRADNYGYTF
15	TRBV5-1	NA	TRBD1	TRBJ2-5	CASSQGARVVETQYF
11	TRBV5-1	NA	NA	TRBJ2-1	CASSQANEQFF
15	TRBV9	NA	TRBD2	TRBJ2-7	CASSALAGVSYEQYF
16	TRBV5-1	NA	NA	TRBJ2-3	CASSGAELGVGDTQYF
15	TRBV9	once	NA	TRBJ2-7	CASSVAAGSAYEQYF
14	TRBV5-1	NA	TRBD1	TRBJ2-3	CASSRDSHRDTQYF
11	TRBV28	NA	NA	TRBJ1-2	CASRSGLGYTF
14	TRBV27	NA	NA	TRBJ1-5	CASSPWRNNQPQHF
12	TRBV28	NA	NA	TRBJ1-1	CASNGERAEAFF
15	TRBV5-6	NA	NA	TRBJ1-1	CASSSRGALNTEAFF
12	TRBV10-3	NA	NA	TRBJ1-1	CAAGRGDTEAFF
14	TRBV2	NA	NA	TRBJ2-5	CASSEPLVGKTQYF
14	TRBV6-5	NA	NA	TRBJ2-5	CASSYAAMRETQYF
14	TRBV6-1	NA	NA	TRBJ2-2	CASSENGNTGELFF